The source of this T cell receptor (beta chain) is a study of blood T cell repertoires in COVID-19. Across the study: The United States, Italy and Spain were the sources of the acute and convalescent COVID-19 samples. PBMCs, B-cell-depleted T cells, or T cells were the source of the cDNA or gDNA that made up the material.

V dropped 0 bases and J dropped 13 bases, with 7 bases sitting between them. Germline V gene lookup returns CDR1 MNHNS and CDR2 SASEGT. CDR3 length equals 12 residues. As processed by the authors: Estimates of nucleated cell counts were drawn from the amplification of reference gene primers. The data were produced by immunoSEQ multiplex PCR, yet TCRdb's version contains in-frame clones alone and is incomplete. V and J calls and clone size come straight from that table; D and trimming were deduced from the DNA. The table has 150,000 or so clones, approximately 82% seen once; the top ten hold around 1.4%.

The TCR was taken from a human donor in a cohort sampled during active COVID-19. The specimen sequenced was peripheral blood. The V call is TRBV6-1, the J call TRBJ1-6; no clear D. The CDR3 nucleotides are TGTGCCAGCAGTGAAGCCTACCGCCCCCTCCACTTT. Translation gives CASSEAYRPLHF.